A selection of T cell receptor beta chains follows, all from one sample in a study of blood T cell repertoires in COVID-19. The data were produced by immunoSEQ multiplex PCR, yet TCRdb's version contains in-frame clones alone and is incomplete. The table shows tens of thousands of clones, with around 84% occurring only once. The sample was peripheral blood. These receptor sequences come from a woman aged 80 or over in a cohort sampled during active or convalescent COVID-19. CDR3s leave out the opening cysteine and the closing phenylalanine or tryptophan.

v_call | cdr3_aa
TRBV4-2 | ASSQGSGRLLVNEQF
TRBV11-2 | ASSLVGGGVRNEQF
TRBV9 | ASSVAGGSSYNEQF
TRBV7-9 | ASSLETGIRETQY
TRBV9 | ASSAGVNYGYT
TRBV5-6 | ASSRAISGGYT
TRBV5-1 | ASSLIIAGGPGNEQF
TRBV6-1 | ASSETTSGRKEQF
TRBV28 | ASRHQGKTGSSYNSPLH
TRBV20-1 | SASLEEAKNIQY
TRBV5-1 | ASSFPGVETEAF
TRBV10-1 | ASSARQNTGELF
TRBV6-4 | ASSQQGNTEAF
TRBV6-5 | ASSYGGQTEAF
TRBV29-1 | SSNTGGGETQY
TRBV3-1/TRBV3-2 | ASSQDFGGYT
TRBV11-2 | ASRRIAGGANEQF
TRBV28 | ASSLSVRAGSPLH
TRBV5-1 | ASSLNTGTGGLEQY
TRBV3-1/TRBV3-2 | ASSPLSGISYNEQF
TRBV5-6 | ASSLLKLAGGRNEQF
TRBV6-4 | ASSRDPRDTQY
TRBV6-1 | ASSEGAGRVVYEQY
TRBV12-3/TRBV12-4 | ASFLGQGNGYT
TRBV10-3 | AISVEQQSEQF
TRBV11-3 | ASSSRTGAATEAF
TRBV6-1 | ASSEARQLISNQPQH
TRBV29-1 | SGGTVGSYGYT
TRBV27 | ASSWRDRGPSPLH
TRBV3-1/TRBV3-2 | ASSSTGTPLYGYT
TRBV10-3 | AISVDRSNEKLF
TRBV3-1/TRBV3-2 | ASSPPEGRAF
TRBV11-2 | ASSGLQRSTDTQY
TRBV5-1 | ASSLAPEGGYSPLH
TRBV7-9 | ASSLSRAGGRRF
TRBV18 | ASSPEGGRAKNIQY
TRBV28 | ASQGPNEKLF
TRBV6-6 | ASSPGGKLVFELNIQY
TRBV5-6 | ASSLRVRNTGELF
TRBV10-3 | AISWDSAYEQY
TRBV14 | ASRPGQQETQY
TRBV5-6 | ASAGENTGELF
TRBV7-8 | ASSRQGGRKTDTQY
TRBV5-6 | ASKRDRGSGYT
TRBV5-1 | ASSLAQTTNEKLF
TRBV11-2 | ASSLDRVNTEAF
TRBV6-5 | ASSNSGLAGGDTQY
TRBV2 | ASSATVVNEKLF
TRBV28 | ASSLRSEKLF
TRBV6-2/TRBV6-3 | ASSYLAESGTGRSGANVLT
TRBV3-1/TRBV3-2 | ASSQGWQGWDNSPLH
TRBV7-9 | ASSPTRSAGYT
TRBV7-8 | ASSLASLSYNEQF
TRBV28 | ASSKGVGTFRNTEAF
TRBV2 | ASSDEGLADYNEQF